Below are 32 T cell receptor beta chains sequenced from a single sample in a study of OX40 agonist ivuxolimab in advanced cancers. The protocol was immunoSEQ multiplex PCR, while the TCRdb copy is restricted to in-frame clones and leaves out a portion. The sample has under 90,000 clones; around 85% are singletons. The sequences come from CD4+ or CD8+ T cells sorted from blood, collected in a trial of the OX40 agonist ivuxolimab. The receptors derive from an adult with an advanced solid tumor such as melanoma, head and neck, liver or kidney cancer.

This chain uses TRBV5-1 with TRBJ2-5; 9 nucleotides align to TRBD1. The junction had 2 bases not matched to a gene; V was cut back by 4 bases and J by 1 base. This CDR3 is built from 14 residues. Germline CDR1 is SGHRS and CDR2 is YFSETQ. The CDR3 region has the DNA TGCGCCAGCAGCCAGGACAGGGGCCAAGAGACCCAGTACTTC. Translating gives CASSQDRGQETQYF.

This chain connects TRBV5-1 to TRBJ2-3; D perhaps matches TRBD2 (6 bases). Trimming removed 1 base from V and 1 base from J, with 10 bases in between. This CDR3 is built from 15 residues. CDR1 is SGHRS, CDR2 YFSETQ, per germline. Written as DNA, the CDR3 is TGCGCCAGCAGCTTGCGGCGGGAACGCACAGATACGCAGTATTTT. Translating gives CASSLRRERTDTQYF.

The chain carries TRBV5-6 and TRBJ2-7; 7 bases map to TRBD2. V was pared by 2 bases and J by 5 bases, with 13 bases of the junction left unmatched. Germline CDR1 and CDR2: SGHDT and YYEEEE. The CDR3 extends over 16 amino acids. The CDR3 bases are TGTGCCAGCAGCTTTGGGGGGGGACGGCCGAGGAACGAGCAGTACTTC. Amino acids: CASSFGGGRPRNEQYF.

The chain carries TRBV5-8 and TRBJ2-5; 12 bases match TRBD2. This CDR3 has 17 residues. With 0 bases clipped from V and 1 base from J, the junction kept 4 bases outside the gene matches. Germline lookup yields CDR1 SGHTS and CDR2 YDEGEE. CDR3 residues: CASSLGRTSGTQETQYF. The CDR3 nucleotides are TGTGCCAGCAGCTTGGGGAGGACTAGCGGGACCCAAGAGACCCAGTACTTC.

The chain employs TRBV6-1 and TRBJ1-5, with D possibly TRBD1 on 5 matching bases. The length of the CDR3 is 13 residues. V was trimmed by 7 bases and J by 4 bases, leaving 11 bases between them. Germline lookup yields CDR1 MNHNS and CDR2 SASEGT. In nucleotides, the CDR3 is TGTGCCAGCACCTGGGACGGTAATCAGCCCCAGCATTTT. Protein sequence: CASTWDGNQPQHF.

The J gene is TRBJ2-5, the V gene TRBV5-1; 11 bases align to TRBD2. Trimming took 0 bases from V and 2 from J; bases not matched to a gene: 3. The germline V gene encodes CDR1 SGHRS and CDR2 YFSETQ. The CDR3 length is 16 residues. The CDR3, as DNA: TGCGCCAGCAGCTTGGCTCTAGCGGGAGGACAAGAGACCCAGTACTTC. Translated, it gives CASSLALAGGQETQYF.

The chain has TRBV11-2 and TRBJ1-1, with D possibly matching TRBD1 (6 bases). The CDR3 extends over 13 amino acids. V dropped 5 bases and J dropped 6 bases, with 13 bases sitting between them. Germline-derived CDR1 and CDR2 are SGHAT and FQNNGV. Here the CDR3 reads CASSRWGRAEAFF. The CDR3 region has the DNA TGTGCCAGCAGCCGCTGGGGGCGGGCTGAAGCTTTCTTT.

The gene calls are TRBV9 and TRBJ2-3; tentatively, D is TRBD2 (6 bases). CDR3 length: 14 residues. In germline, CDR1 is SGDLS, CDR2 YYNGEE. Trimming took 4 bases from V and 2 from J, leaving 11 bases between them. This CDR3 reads CASSFRDFTDTQYF. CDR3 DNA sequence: TGTGCCAGCAGCTTCCGGGACTTCACAGATACGCAGTATTTT.

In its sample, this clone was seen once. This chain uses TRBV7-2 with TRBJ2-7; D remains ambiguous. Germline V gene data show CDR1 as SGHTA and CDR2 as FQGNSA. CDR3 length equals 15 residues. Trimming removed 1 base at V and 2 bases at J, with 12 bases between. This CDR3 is CASSLGAPLPYEQYF. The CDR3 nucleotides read TGTGCCAGCAGCTTAGGAGCGCCCTTACCCTACGAGCAGTACTTC.

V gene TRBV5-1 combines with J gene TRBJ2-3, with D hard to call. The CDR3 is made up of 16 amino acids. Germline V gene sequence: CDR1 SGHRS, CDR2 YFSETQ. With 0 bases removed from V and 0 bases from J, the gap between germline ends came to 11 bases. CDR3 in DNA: TGCGCCAGCAGCTTGGGGACGGGTTTTAGCACAGATACGCAGTATTTT. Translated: CASSLGTGFSTDTQYF.

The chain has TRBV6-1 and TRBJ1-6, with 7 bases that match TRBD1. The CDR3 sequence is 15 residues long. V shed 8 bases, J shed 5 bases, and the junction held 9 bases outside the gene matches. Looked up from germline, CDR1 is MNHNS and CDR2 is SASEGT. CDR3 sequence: CASAQGGPHNSPLHF. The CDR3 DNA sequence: TGTGCCAGCGCCCAGGGGGGGCCCCATAATTCACCCCTCCACTTT.

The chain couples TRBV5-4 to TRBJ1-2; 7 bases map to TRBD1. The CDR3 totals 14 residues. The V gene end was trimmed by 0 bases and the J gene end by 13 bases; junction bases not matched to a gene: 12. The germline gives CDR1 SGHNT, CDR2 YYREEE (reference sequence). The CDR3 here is CASSLEGATPGGTF. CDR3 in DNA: TGTGCCAGCAGCTTGGAGGGGGCCACCCCGGGGGGCACCTTC.

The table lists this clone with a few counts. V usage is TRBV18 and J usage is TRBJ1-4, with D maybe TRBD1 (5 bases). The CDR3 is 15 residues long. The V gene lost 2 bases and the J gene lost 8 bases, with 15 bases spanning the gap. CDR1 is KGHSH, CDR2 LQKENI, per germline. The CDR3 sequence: CASSPMAGRGEKLFF. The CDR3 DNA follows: TGTGCCAGCTCACCAATGGCAGGGCGGGGAGAAAAACTGTTTTTT.

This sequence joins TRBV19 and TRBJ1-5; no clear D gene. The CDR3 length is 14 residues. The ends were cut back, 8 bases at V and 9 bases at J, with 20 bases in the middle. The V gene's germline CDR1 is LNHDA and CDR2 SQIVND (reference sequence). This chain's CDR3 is CASGRLPFIGPQHF. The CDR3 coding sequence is TGTGCCAGTGGACGCCTCCCATTTATCGGGCCCCAGCATTTT.

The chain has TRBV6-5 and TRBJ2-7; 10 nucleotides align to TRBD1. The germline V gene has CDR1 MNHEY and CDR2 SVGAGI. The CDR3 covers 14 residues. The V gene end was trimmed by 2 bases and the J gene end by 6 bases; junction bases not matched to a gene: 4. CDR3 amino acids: CASSYRTGGAEQYF. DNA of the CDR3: TGTGCCAGCAGTTACCGGACAGGGGGTGCCGAGCAGTACTTC.

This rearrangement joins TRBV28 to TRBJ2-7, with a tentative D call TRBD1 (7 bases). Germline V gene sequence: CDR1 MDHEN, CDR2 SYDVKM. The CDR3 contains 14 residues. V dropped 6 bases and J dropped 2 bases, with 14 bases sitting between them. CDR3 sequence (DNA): TGTGCCAGCAGACCACAGGGGAGGCCCTACGAGCAGTACTTC. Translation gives CASRPQGRPYEQYF.

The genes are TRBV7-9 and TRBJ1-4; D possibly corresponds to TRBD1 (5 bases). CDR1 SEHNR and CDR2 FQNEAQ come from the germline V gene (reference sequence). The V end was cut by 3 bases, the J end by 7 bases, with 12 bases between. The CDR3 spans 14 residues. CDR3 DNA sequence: TGTGCCAGCAGCTTGGCCCGGGACGGTGAAAAACTGTTTTTT. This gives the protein CASSLARDGEKLFF.

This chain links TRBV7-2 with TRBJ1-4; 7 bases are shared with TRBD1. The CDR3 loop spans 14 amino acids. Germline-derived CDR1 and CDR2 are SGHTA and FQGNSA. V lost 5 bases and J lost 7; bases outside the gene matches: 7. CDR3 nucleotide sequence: TGTGCCAGCAGCGAACAGGGGATAGGTGAAAAACTGTTTTTT. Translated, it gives CASSEQGIGEKLFF.

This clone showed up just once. The CDR3 coding sequence is TGTGCCAGTAGTCTCCAACTAGCCCCCGGGGAGCTGTTTTTT. Amino acid sequence: CASSLQLAPGELFF. This chain uses TRBV19 with TRBJ2-2; the D gene is possibly TRBD2 (6 bases). Trimming stripped 5 bases from V and 6 bases from J, with 13 bases between. Germline lookup yields CDR1 LNHDA and CDR2 SQIVND (reference sequence). The CDR3 has 14 amino acids.

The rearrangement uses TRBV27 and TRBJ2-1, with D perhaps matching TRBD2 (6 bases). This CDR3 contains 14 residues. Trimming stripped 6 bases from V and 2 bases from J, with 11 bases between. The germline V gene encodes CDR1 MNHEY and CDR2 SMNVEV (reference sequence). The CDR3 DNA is TGTGCCAGCAGGGGGGGTAATACCTACAATGAGCAGTTCTTC. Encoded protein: CASRGGNTYNEQFF.

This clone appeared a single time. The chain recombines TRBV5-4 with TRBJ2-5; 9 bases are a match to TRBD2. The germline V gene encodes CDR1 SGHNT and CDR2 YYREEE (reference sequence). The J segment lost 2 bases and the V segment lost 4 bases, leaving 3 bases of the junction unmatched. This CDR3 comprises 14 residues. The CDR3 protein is CASSGAGGQETQYF. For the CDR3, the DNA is TGTGCCAGCAGCGGAGCGGGGGGTCAAGAGACCCAGTACTTC.

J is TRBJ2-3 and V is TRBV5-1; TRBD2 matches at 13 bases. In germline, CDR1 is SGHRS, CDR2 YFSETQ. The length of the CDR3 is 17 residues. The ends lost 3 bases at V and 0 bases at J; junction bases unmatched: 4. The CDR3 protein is CASSSGTSGVSTDTQYF. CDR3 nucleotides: TGCGCCAGCAGCTCAGGGACTAGCGGGGTTAGCACAGATACGCAGTATTTT.

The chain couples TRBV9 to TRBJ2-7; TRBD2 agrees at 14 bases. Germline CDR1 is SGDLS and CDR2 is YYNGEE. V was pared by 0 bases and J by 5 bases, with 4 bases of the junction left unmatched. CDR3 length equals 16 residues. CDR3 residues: CASSVGLAGGFHEQYF. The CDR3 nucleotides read TGTGCCAGCAGCGTAGGACTAGCGGGAGGGTTCCACGAGCAGTACTTC.

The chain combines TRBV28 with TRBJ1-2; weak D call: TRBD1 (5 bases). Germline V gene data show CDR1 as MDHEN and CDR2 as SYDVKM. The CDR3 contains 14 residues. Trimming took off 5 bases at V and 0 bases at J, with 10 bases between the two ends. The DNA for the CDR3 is TGTGCCAGCAGTGAATCGACAGCTAACTATGGCTACACCTTC. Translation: CASSESTANYGYTF.

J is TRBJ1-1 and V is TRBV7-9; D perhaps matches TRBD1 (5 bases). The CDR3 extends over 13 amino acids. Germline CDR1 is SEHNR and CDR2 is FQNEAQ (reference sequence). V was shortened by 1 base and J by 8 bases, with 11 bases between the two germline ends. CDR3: CASSLEGESEAFF. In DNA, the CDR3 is TGTGCCAGCAGCTTAGAAGGGGAGAGCGAAGCTTTCTTT.

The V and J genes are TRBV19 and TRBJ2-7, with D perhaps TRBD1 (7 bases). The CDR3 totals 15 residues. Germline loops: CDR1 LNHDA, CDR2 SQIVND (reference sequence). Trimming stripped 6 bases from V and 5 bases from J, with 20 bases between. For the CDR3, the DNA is TGTGCCAGTAGAGGACAGGTCGGCGGGGTCCACGAGCAGTACTTC. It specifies CASRGQVGGVHEQYF.

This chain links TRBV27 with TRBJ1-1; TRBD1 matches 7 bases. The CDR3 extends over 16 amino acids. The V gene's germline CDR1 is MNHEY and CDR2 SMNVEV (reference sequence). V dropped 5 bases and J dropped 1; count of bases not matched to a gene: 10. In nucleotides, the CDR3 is TGTGCCAGCAGTCACCGGACAGGACGGCCGAACACTGAAGCTTTCTTT. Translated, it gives CASSHRTGRPNTEAFF.

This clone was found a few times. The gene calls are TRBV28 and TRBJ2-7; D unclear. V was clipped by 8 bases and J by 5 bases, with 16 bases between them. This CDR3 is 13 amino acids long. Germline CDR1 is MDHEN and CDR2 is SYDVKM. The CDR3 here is CASGVRTAHEQYF. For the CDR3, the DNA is TGTGCCAGCGGAGTCAGAACAGCCCACGAGCAGTACTTC.

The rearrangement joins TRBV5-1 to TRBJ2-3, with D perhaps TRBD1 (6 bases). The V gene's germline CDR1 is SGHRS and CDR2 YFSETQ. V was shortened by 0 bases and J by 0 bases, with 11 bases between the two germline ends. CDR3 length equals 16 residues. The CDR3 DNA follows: TGCGCCAGCAGCTTGGTTGGGGGCGCGAGCACAGATACGCAGTATTTT. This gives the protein CASSLVGGASTDTQYF.

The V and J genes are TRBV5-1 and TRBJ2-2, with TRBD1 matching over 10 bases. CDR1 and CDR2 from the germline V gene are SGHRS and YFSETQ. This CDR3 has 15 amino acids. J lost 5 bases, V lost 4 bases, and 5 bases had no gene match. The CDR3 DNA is TGCGCCAGCAGCAGGGGACAGGGGAGTACCGGGGAGCTGTTTTTT. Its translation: CASSRGQGSTGELFF.

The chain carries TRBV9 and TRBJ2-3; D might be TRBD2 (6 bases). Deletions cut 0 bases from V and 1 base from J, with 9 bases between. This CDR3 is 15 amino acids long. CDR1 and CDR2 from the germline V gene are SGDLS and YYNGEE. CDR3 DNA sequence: TGTGCCAGCAGCGTAGTGCCTAGCGGCACAGATACGCAGTATTTT. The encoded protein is CASSVVPSGTDTQYF.

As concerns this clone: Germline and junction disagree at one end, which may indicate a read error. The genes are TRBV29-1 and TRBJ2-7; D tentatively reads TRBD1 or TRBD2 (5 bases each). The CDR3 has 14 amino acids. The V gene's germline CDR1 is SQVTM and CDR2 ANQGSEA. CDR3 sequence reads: CSVEGLQGRYEQYF. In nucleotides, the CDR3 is TGCAGCGTCGAAGGACTTCAGGGCCGCTACGAGCAGTACTTC.